Shown below are 22 T cell receptor beta chains from a single sample sequenced in a study of pediatric ulcerative colitis. Produced via immunoSEQ multiplex PCR; TCRdb's table is partial and in-frame only. The table records tens of thousands of clones, 75% to 90% of them present only once. Sequencing input: blood. All receptors derive from a boy between 10 and 17 years old who was a control in a study of pediatric ulcerative colitis.

The DNA for the CDR3 is TGTGCCAGCAGTCTTACGTCTGGTCTCGAAACCACCGGGGAGCTGTTTTTT. Translated: CASSLTSGLETTGELFF. The chain combines TRBV9 with TRBJ2-2, with D uncertain. Trimming took 5 bases from V and 4 from J, leaving 21 bases between them. This CDR3 region has 17 residues. Per germline, CDR1 SGDLS and CDR2 YYNGEE.

This rearrangement joins TRBV15 to TRBJ2-3, with 11 bases lining up with TRBD2. The V gene end was trimmed by 7 bases and the J gene end by 4 bases; junction bases not matched to a gene: 13. Germline loops: CDR1 LNHNV, CDR2 YYDKDF (reference sequence). The CDR3 extends over 17 amino acids. The CDR3 coding sequence is TGTGCCACCAAGTTCCCCTCACTAGCGGGAGTCCCAGATACGCAGTATTTT. Its translation is CATKFPSLAGVPDTQYF.

The chain combines TRBV27 with TRBJ1-2; 12 positions agree with TRBD1. V dropped 4 bases and J dropped 2; count of bases not matched to a gene: 8. The germline V gene has CDR1 MNHEY and CDR2 SMNVEV (reference sequence). The CDR3 covers 17 residues. The CDR3, as DNA: TGTGCCAGCAGTTCCCTTGGGACAGGGGGCGAAAACTATGGCTACACCTTC. Translated: CASSSLGTGGENYGYTF.

A few counts support this clone. The gene calls are TRBV5-4 and TRBJ2-5; D not certain. The germline V and J ends were trimmed by 4 bases and 1 base, with 20 bases remaining between them. The CDR3 runs to 17 residues. Germline V lookup: CDR1 SGHNT, CDR2 YYREEE (reference sequence). CDR3 amino acids: CASSLKLDYSFQETQYF. CDR3 nucleotide sequence: TGTGCCAGCAGCCTAAAGCTAGATTACTCTTTCCAAGAGACCCAGTACTTC.

This clone was observed a few times. The chain recombines TRBV5-1 with TRBJ1-5; a possible D gene is TRBD1 (6 bases). V was pared by 4 bases and J by 6 bases, with 14 bases between. CDR3 length: 14 residues. Germline V gene sequence: CDR1 SGHRS, CDR2 YFSETQ. CDR3 DNA: TGCGCCAGCAGCCGGTCAGGGGATGGTCAGCCCCAGCATTTT. It specifies CASSRSGDGQPQHF.

As for this clone: Other nucleotide sequences in the sample specify the same CDR3. The chain joins TRBV15 to TRBJ1-5; a weak D match, TRBD1 (5 bases). The germline V gene encodes CDR1 LNHNV and CDR2 YYDKDF (reference sequence). Trimming stripped 0 bases from V and 4 bases from J, with 19 bases between. The CDR3 is made up of 18 amino acids. This CDR3 is CATSRDYPEGTVNQPQHF. DNA of the CDR3: TGTGCCACCAGCAGAGATTATCCGGAGGGGACTGTGAATCAGCCCCAGCATTTT.

This clone was recorded once. The gene calls are TRBV27 and TRBJ2-7; tentatively, D is TRBD2 (5 bases). Trimming shortened V by 5 bases and J by 5 bases, and 19 bases separated the two germline ends. The length of the CDR3 is 15 residues. Germline-derived CDR1 and CDR2 are MNHEY and SMNVEV (reference sequence). DNA of the CDR3: TGTGCCAGCAGTCGACGCAGACTAACCGCTCACGAGCAGTACTTC. Protein: CASSRRRLTAHEQYF.

This chain links TRBV7-6 with TRBJ1-4; 9 bases line up with TRBD1. With 0 bases clipped from V and 8 bases from J, the junction kept 7 bases outside the gene matches. Germline CDR1 reads SGHVS; CDR2 reads FNYEAQ. The CDR3 totals 16 residues. The CDR3 region has the DNA TGTGCCAGCAGCTTAGCATACAGGGGGCAAAGGGAAAAACTGTTTTTT. Its translation is CASSLAYRGQREKLFF.

The chain links TRBV10-3 to TRBJ1-5; the D gene is possibly TRBD1 (6 bases). Trimming took 2 bases from V and 5 from J, leaving 13 bases between them. This CDR3 is 15 amino acids long. Looked up from germline, CDR1 is ENHRY and CDR2 is SYGVKD. DNA for the CDR3: TGTGCCATCAGTGAGATATGGGACACCGATCAGCCCCAGCATTTT. It codes for CAISEIWDTDQPQHF.

The rearrangement links TRBV27 to TRBJ2-3; TRBD1 agrees at 12 bases. Losses at the gene ends were 5 bases for V and 5 bases for J; bases not matched to a gene: 5. From germline, CDR1 is MNHEY and CDR2 SMNVEV (reference sequence). This CDR3 region has 15 residues. The CDR3 nucleotides are TGTGCCAGCAGTGGGGGGACAGGGGGCGGAGATACGCAGTATTTT. Protein sequence: CASSGGTGGGDTQYF.

This clone was counted a few times. V gene TRBV7-2 combines with J gene TRBJ1-6, with unresolved D. Germline V gives CDR1 SGHTA, CDR2 FQGNSA. The CDR3 loop spans 12 amino acids. V shed 2 bases and J shed 11 bases, with 7 bases lying between them. The CDR3 bases are TGTGCCAGCAGCTTAAATCCCGCACCCCTCCACTTT. It encodes CASSLNPAPLHF.

The V and J genes are TRBV19 and TRBJ2-1, with D uncertain. The V end was cut by 4 bases, the J end by 4 bases, with 8 bases between. The CDR3 runs to 13 residues. Germline lookup yields CDR1 LNHDA and CDR2 SQIVND (reference sequence). Here the CDR3 DNA reads TGTGCCAGTAGTACCGGATTGTACAATGAGCAGTTCTTC. Encoded protein: CASSTGLYNEQFF.

The chain recombines TRBV4-3 with TRBJ2-7; D remains unclear. V was pared by 7 bases and J by 1 base, with 17 bases between. The CDR3 spans 15 residues. CDR1 and CDR2 (germline): LGHNA, YSLEER. This CDR3 reads CASTQDVFVSYEQYF. As DNA, the CDR3 is TGCGCCAGCACCCAGGACGTTTTTGTATCCTACGAGCAGTACTTC.

This clone was seen only a few times. The CDR3 region has the DNA TGTGCCAGCAGTTCTGGACCGGGTACATCGGCCTGGGAGCAGTACTTC. The encoded protein is CASSSGPGTSAWEQYF. The V call is TRBV27, the J call TRBJ2-7; no reliable D call. CDR3 length: 16 residues. Germline V lookup: CDR1 MNHEY, CDR2 SMNVEV (reference sequence). The ends were cut back, 4 bases at V and 7 bases at J, with 23 bases in the middle.

A few counts support this clone. CDR3 in DNA: TGTGTCAGACAGGGGAACTATGGCTACACCTTC. It translates to CVRQGNYGYTF. V is TRBV28 and J is TRBJ1-2; TRBD1 matches 8 bases. CDR1 and CDR2 (germline): MDHEN, SYDVKM. The length of the CDR3 is 11 residues.

The chain couples TRBV7-9 to TRBJ1-3, with 7 bases that match TRBD1. The length of the CDR3 is 14 residues. Unmatched junction bases numbered 1, after V lost 5 bases and J lost 0 bases. Per germline, CDR1 SEHNR and CDR2 FQNEAQ (reference sequence). As DNA, the CDR3 is TGTGCCAGCAGCAGGGACAGCTCTGGAAACACCATATATTTT. Translation gives CASSRDSSGNTIYF.

The chain links TRBV15 to TRBJ1-3; D unclear. CDR3 size: 12 residues. V was cut by 4 bases and J by 4 bases, with 5 bases left in between. Germline V gives CDR1 LNHNV, CDR2 YYDKDF (reference sequence). The CDR3 sequence is CATSTTGNTIYF. The CDR3 nucleotides read TGTGCCACCAGCACGACAGGAAACACCATATATTTT.

This chain uses TRBV2 with TRBJ2-3; 7 nucleotides line up with TRBD1. Losses at the gene ends were 9 bases for V and 1 base for J; bases not matched to a gene: 4. The CDR3 loop spans 13 amino acids. Germline V gene lookup returns CDR1 SNHLY and CDR2 FYNNEI. CDR3 protein: CASGQDGTDTQYF. The CDR3 coding sequence is TGTGCCAGTGGACAGGATGGCACAGATACGCAGTATTTT.

The chain recombines TRBV25-1 with TRBJ2-2, with 9 bases fitting TRBD2. Unmatched junction bases numbered 6, after V lost 6 bases and J lost 4 bases. The CDR3 is 15 amino acids. Germline V CDR1 and CDR2: MGHDK, SYGVNS. The CDR3, as DNA: TGTGCCAGCAGCACCGGGACTAGCAGCACCGGGGAGCTGTTTTTT. Protein sequence: CASSTGTSSTGELFF.

This chain links TRBV5-1 with TRBJ1-2; D might be TRBD1 (6 bases). The CDR3 length is 15 residues. CDR1 and CDR2 from the germline V gene are SGHRS and YFSETQ. The germline V and J ends were trimmed by 4 bases and 5 bases, with 18 bases remaining between them. In nucleotides, the CDR3 is TGCGCCAGCAGCATGGCCGGACAGCCAGAATATGGCTACACCTTC. This codes for CASSMAGQPEYGYTF.

This sequence joins TRBV7-3 and TRBJ2-1; 16 bases line up with TRBD2. Germline assignment: CDR1 SGHTA and CDR2 FQGTGA. V gave up 4 bases and J gave up 15 bases; unmatched junction bases: 6. This CDR3 spans 14 amino acids. CDR3 protein: CASSSPGLAGGLFF. Here the CDR3 DNA reads TGTGCCAGCAGCTCACCGGGACTAGCGGGGGGGCTGTTCTTC.

The gene calls are TRBV29-1 and TRBJ2-1; 11 bases are shared with TRBD2. CDR1 SQVTM and CDR2 ANQGSEA come from the germline V gene. The V gene end was trimmed by 4 bases and the J gene end by 0 bases; junction bases not matched to a gene: 5. This CDR3 contains 16 residues. CDR3 sequence reads: CSVGGTSGPSYNEQFF. DNA for the CDR3: TGCAGCGTTGGGGGGACTAGCGGCCCCTCCTACAATGAGCAGTTCTTC.